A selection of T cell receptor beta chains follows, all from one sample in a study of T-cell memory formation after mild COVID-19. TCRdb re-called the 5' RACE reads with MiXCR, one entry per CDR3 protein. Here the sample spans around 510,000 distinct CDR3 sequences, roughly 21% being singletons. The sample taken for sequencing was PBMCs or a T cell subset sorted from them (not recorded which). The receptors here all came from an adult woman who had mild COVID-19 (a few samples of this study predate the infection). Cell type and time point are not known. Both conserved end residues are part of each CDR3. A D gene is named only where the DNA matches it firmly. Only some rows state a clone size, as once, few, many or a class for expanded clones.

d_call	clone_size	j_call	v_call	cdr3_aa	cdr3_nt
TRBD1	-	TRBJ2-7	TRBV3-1	CASSQGGGQGEEQYF	TGTGCCAGCAGCCAAGGAGGGGGACAGGGGGAAGAGCAGTACTTC
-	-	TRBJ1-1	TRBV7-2	CASSLGWKAAEAFF	TGTGCCAGCAGCTTGGGCTGGAAGGCGGCTGAAGCTTTCTTT
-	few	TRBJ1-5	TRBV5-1	CASSLGGEGQPQHF	TGCGCCAGCAGCTTGGGAGGTGAGGGTCAGCCCCAGCATTTT
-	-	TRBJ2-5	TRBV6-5	CASSYSSGAPEQETQYF	TGTGCCAGCAGTTACTCGTCGGGGGCCCCAGAACAAGAGACCCAGTACTTC
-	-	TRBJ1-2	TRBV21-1	CASSKARKAGTNYGYTF	TGTGCCAGCAGCAAAGCGAGAAAGGCAGGGACCAACTATGGCTACACCTTC
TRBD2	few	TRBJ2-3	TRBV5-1	CASSPVGGSTDTQYF	TGCGCCAGCAGCCCAGTCGGGGGGAGCACAGATACGCAGTATTTT
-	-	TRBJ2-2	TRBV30	CAWSAAGELFF	TGTGCCTGGAGTGCCGCCGGGGAGCTGTTTTTT
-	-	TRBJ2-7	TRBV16	CASSQFGPEQYF	TGTGCCAGCAGCCAATTTGGGCCCGAGCAGTACTTC
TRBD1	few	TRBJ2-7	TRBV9	CASSVAGTGGEQYF	TGTGCCAGCAGCGTAGCGGGGACAGGAGGCGAGCAGTACTTC
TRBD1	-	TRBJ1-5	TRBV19	CASTLGQVDQPQHF	TGTGCCAGTACCCTCGGACAGGTGGATCAGCCCCAGCATTTT
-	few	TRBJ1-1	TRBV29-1	CSVVGVEAFF	TGCAGCGTTGTTGGGGTTGAAGCTTTCTTT
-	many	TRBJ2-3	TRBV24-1	CATSDSRTRPVADTQYF	TGTGCCACCAGTGATTCCCGGACCAGGCCAGTGGCAGATACGCAGTATTTT
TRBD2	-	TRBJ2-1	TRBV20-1	CSARGQDGRARIEQFF	TGCAGTGCTAGGGGGCAGGACGGGAGGGCCCGAATTGAGCAGTTCTTC